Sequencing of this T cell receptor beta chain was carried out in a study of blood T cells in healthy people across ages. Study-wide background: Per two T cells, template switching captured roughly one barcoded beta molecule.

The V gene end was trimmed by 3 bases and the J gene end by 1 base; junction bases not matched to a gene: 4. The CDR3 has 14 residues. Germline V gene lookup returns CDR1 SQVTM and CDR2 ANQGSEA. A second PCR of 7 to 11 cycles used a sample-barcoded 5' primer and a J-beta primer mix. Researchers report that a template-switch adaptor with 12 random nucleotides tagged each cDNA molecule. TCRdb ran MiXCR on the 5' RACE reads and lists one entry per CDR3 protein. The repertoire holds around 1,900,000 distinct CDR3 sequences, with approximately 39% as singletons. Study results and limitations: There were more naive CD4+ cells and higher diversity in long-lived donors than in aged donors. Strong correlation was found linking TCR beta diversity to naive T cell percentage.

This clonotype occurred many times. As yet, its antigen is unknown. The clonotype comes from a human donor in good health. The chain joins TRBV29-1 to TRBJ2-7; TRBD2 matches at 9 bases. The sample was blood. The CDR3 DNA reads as TGCAGCGTTGACCAGCGGGGGGAATCCTACGAGCAGTACTTC. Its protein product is CSVDQRGESYEQYF.